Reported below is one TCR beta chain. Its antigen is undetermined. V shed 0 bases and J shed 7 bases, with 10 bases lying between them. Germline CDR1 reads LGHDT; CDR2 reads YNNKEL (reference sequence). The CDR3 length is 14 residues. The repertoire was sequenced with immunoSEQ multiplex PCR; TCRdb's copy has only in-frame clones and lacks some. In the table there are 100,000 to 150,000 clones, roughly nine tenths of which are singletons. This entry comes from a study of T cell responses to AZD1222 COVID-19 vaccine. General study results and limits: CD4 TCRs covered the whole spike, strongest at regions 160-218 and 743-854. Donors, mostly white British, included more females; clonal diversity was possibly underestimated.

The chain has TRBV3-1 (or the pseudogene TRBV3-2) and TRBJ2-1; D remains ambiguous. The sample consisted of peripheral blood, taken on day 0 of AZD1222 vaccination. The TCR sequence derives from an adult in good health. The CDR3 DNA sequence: TGTGCCAGCAGCCAAGATTTGTCCAGGAATGAGCAGTTCTTC. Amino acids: CASSQDLSRNEQFF.